Given below is one T cell receptor beta chain in context. Its antigen remains unidentified. No much larger clone is present one base from it, and per-base qualities are unavailable. Participants in the prospective study were enrolled through a virtual design, were aged roughly 18 to 90 years, and lived in 24 United States geographic areas. In the prospective study, participants were assigned to cohorts based on the clinical history participants reported in a screening survey and a study questionnaire. Exposed participants had been in contact, within 2 weeks of entering the study, with a person who had a PCR-confirmed or clinician-diagnosed case of COVID-19. Mobile phlebotomists in the prospective study collected whole blood, serum and a nasopharyngeal or oropharyngeal swab from every participant. Prospective study participants could optionally give additional blood draws and questionnaires over an approximately two-month period. Prospective study blood samples were shipped either frozen or at room temperature before DNA extraction.

These data originate in a study of blood T cell repertoires in COVID-19 (dated by TCRdb to the early 2020s). Looking at the study overall: Samples from collaborators originated in the United States, Italy and Spain and spanned both the acute and convalescent phases of COVID-19. The repertoires were made available in a free public database intended to serve as a resource for research on the immune response to SARS-CoV-2. The dataset comprised deeply sampled blood TCRbeta repertoires from subjects exposed to, actively infected with, or recovered from COVID-19. Where available, HLA class I and class II types were taken from metadata supplied by the sample provider and were not determined by assay-based typing. Samples came from the ongoing ImmuneRACE study (first 160 participants) plus 1,254 subjects from 6 global collaborators. The prospective study material was composed of cDNA or gDNA derived from T cells, B-cell-depleted T cells, or PBMCs. Nearly every sample came with metadata listing a de-identified subject ID, COVID-19 status, age in years and sex.

What the study reported, not specific to this receptor: How much clinical and demographic metadata was included differed by source and by participant, and the metadata was provided uncurated.

TCRbeta CDR3 regions were amplified from genomic DNA by means of the immunoSEQ Assay, a bias-controlled multiplex PCR. From the authors' description of their analysis: The number of nucleated cells in each sample was estimated from the amplification of reference gene primers within the assay. To quantify the absolute abundance of each unique TCRbeta CDR3 rearrangement, sequence reads were collapsed and filtered. For each sample, productive Simpson clonality was calculated by taking the square root of Simpson's diversity index across productive rearrangements. The clones in this table, taken by TCRdb from immuneACCESS, are in-frame only. Not every clone is retained; where verified, under half of the shortfall comes from an unresolved V gene, and the cause of the rest is unknown. V and J calls and clone size come straight from that table; D and trimming were deduced from the DNA. This sample has 150,000 to 200,000 clones in its table, and over 70% of those were observed once. The top ten clones comprise over 13% of the sample.

The sequence came from a man in his sixties who had been exposed to COVID-19. The sequencing sample was made of PBMCs or T cells enriched from blood (not recorded which).

The nucleotide sequence reads as follows: TGTGCCAGCAGCGACCGACTAGCGGCGAATGCAGATACGCAGTATTTT. Protein translation: CASSDRLAANADTQYF. The sequence is built from TRBV3-1 (or the pseudogene TRBV3-2) and TRBJ2-3; 9 middle bases align to TRBD2. The CDR3 goes from the cysteine to the phenylalanine over 16 residues. Of all the DNA, just the CDR3 is kept, 48 bases in frame from base 1. Clipping removes 5 bases from V and 4 bases from J, with 10 as the unmatched junction base count. The germline V gene (reference sequence) yields LGHDT for CDR1 and YNNKEL for CDR2.